These 28 T cell receptor beta chains originate from one sample sequenced in a study of T-cell reconstitution after alpha-beta-depleted transplantation in children. Molecular barcoding with unique molecular identifiers was used for the TCRbeta library. TCRdb passed the PCR reads through MiXCR, listing each CDR3 protein once. The repertoire holds some 830,000 distinct CDR3 sequences, with less than 20% as singletons. Sequencing used PBMCs, mostly from graft donor cells, obtained 360 days after TCRalphabeta/CD19-depleted stem cell transplant. The receptors come from a male patient aged 10 to 17 who had a stem cell transplant for acute lymphoblastic leukemia, so the T cells may come from the graft donor.

The CDR3: CASSLSAIHYEQYF. In nucleotides, the CDR3 is TGTGCCAGCAGTTTATCGGCTATTCATTACGAGCAGTACTTC. The chain recombines TRBV27 with TRBJ2-7; D ambiguous. V dropped 0 bases and J dropped 4 bases, with 10 bases sitting between them. Germline V CDR1 and CDR2: MNHEY, SMNVEV (reference sequence). The CDR3 has 14 residues.

A few counts support this clonotype. The chain has TRBV5-1 and TRBJ2-7, with 7 bases identical to TRBD2. CDR1 and CDR2 (germline): SGHRS, YFSETQ. V dropped 5 bases and J dropped 0; count of bases not matched to a gene: 5. The CDR3 is 14 residues long. DNA for the CDR3: TGCGCCAGCAGGTCTGCGGGGGTCTCCTACGAGCAGTACTTC. This encodes CASRSAGVSYEQYF.

This clonotype was observed a handful of times. The chain recombines TRBV4-1 with TRBJ1-4; tentative D call: TRBD1 (5 bases). Germline V gives CDR1 MGHRA, CDR2 YSYEKL. The CDR3 extends over 16 amino acids. The ends were cut back, 1 base at V and 6 bases at J, with 15 bases in the middle. The DNA of the CDR3 is TGCGCCAGCAGCCAAGTAGCCGGGACGAGAGATGAAAAACTGTTTTTT. This codes for CASSQVAGTRDEKLFF.

This clonotype was counted a few times. CDR3 loop: CASSWPTGSDSPLHF. As DNA, the CDR3 is TGCGCCAGCAGCTGGCCCACAGGGTCTGATTCACCCCTCCACTTT. The chain couples TRBV5-1 to TRBJ1-6; TRBD1 is a possible D gene (6 bases). CDR1 and CDR2 (germline): SGHRS, YFSETQ. CDR3 length: 15 residues. Trimming shortened V by 3 bases and J by 8 bases, and 15 bases separated the two germline ends.

This chain links TRBV4-1 with TRBJ2-3; the D gene is possibly TRBD2 (6 bases). The V end was cut by 2 bases, the J end by 0 bases, with 21 bases between. Germline V gene lookup returns CDR1 MGHRA and CDR2 YSYEKL. The CDR3 runs to 19 residues. DNA of the CDR3: TGCGCCAGCAGCCAAAATGGGGGAGGAGTCGTTACTAGCACAGATACGCAGTATTTT. Its translation: CASSQNGGGVVTSTDTQYF.

This clonotype was counted once. This rearrangement joins TRBV20-1 to TRBJ2-4; 7 bases fit TRBD1. The CDR3 has 15 residues. Germline CDR1 reads DFQATT; CDR2 reads SNEGSKA (reference sequence). With V trimmed by 0 bases and J by 0 bases, 2 bases remained unmatched. In DNA form, the CDR3 reads TGCAGTGCTAGAGAACAGGGGTCAGCCAAAAACATTCAGTACTTC. Translation: CSAREQGSAKNIQYF.

The chain combines TRBV5-1 with TRBJ1-5, with TRBD1 matching 10 bases. Per the germline V gene, CDR1 is SGHRS and CDR2 is YFSETQ. The CDR3 is made up of 15 amino acids. V trimming: 4 bases; J trimming: 7 bases; junction bases outside the gene matches: 8. CDR3 residues: CASSHIPGQGQPQHF. In DNA, the CDR3 is TGCGCCAGCAGCCACATACCGGGACAGGGGCAGCCCCAGCATTTT.

The chain uses TRBV5-1 and TRBJ2-1; 13 bases fit TRBD2. Germline CDR1 SGHRS, CDR2 YFSETQ. V shed 1 base and J 7 bases; nucleotides not matched to a gene: 14. CDR3 length equals 19 residues. In DNA, the CDR3 is TGCGCCAGCAGCTTGCTGGGTAGGACTAGCGGGAGTCTTAGAAATGAGCAGTTCTTC. Its translation is CASSLLGRTSGSLRNEQFF. Based on the CDR3 plus reference TRBV5-1 and TRBJ2-1, the full variable domain is KAGVTQTPRYLIKTRGQQVTLSCSPISGHRSVSWYQQTPGQGLQFLFEYFSETQRNKGNFPGRFSGRQFSNSRSEMNVSTLELGDSALYLCASSLLGRTSGSLRNEQFFGPGTRLTVL.

In this sample, this clonotype turned up a few times. V usage is TRBV7-9 and J usage is TRBJ2-7; 7 bases map to TRBD1. This CDR3 region has 12 residues. Per germline, CDR1 SEHNR and CDR2 FQNEAQ (reference sequence). The J segment lost 4 bases and the V segment lost 8 bases, leaving 5 bases of the junction unmatched. The CDR3 DNA is TGTGCCAGCGCATCACAGGGGTACGAGCAGTACTTC. Amino acid sequence: CASASQGYEQYF.

This clonotype was observed a handful of times. The rearrangement links TRBV6-2 or TRBV6-3 to TRBJ1-5; D might be TRBD1 (6 bases). This CDR3 is built from 16 residues. Germline CDR1 reads MNHEY; CDR2 reads SVGEGT. V was clipped by 8 bases and J by 0 bases, with 17 bases between them. CDR3 DNA sequence: TGTGCCAGCTGGGAGCCGGGACATCGTAGCAATCAGCCCCAGCATTTT. It specifies CASWEPGHRSNQPQHF.

There are many counts of this clonotype. V gene TRBV12-3 or TRBV12-4 combines with J gene TRBJ1-2, with D possibly matching TRBD1 (6 bases). The CDR3 loop spans 14 amino acids. Trimming left V 6 bases short and J 2 bases short, with 13 bases between. The CDR3 DNA reads as TGTGCCAGCAGCCTTAGGACAGTCAACTATGGCTACACCTTC. This sequence encodes CASSLRTVNYGYTF.

The table lists this clonotype with a few counts. This chain joins TRBV5-1 and TRBJ2-1, with D unresolved. V gave up 0 bases and J gave up 3 bases, with 13 bases separating them. Germline values: CDR1 SGHRS, CDR2 YFSETQ. CDR3 length equals 16 residues. This chain's CDR3 is CASSLVHRTSYNEQFF. The CDR3 DNA reads as TGCGCCAGCAGCTTGGTCCACCGGACCAGCTACAATGAGCAGTTCTTC.

In this sample, this clonotype turned up once. The J gene is TRBJ2-1, the V gene TRBV10-1; D is perhaps TRBD1 (6 bases). The CDR3 runs 18 residues. The germline CDR1 and CDR2 sequences are WNHNN and SYGVQD (reference sequence). Trimming stripped 2 bases from V and 0 bases from J, with 17 bases between. The CDR3 region has the DNA TGCGCCAGCAGTGAGGCGCACAGGGCTGGGAGCTCCTACAATGAGCAGTTCTTC. Translated: CASSEAHRAGSSYNEQFF.

This clonotype has a count of ten or more. The rearrangement joins TRBV5-1 to TRBJ2-7; D uncertain. The V end was cut by 0 bases, the J end by 3 bases, with 10 bases between. This CDR3 spans 14 amino acids. Germline V gene lookup returns CDR1 SGHRS and CDR2 YFSETQ. The CDR3 sequence is CASSLATDLYEQYF. The CDR3 DNA reads as TGCGCCAGCAGCTTGGCCACGGACCTCTACGAGCAGTACTTC.

This clonotype occurred a few times. The chain links TRBV7-9 to TRBJ2-7; 9 nucleotides match TRBD2. This CDR3 spans 14 amino acids. Germline V gives CDR1 SEHNR, CDR2 FQNEAQ (reference sequence). V lost 4 bases and J lost 7; bases outside the gene matches: 8. The CDR3 DNA sequence: TGTGCCAGCAGCTCGGGACTAGCCGGCCCGGAGCAGTACTTC. As protein: CASSSGLAGPEQYF.

The table lists this clonotype with many counts. V is TRBV12-3 or TRBV12-4 and J is TRBJ2-1; D is uncertain. The V and J ends lost 5 bases and 9 bases respectively, with 11 bases between them. The CDR3 totals 12 residues. The CDR3 sequence is CASSPRSTEQFF. The CDR3 bases are TGTGCCAGCAGTCCTCGTAGCACTGAGCAGTTCTTC.

The chain couples TRBV29-1 to TRBJ2-1; possibly TRBD1 for D (5 bases). Germline CDR1 SQVTM, CDR2 ANQGSEA. The CDR3 consists of 13 residues. V gave up 6 bases and J gave up 8 bases, with 17 bases separating them. The CDR3 DNA sequence: TGCAGCGTAGAAAACGGACACGTCGATGAGCAGTTCTTC. As protein: CSVENGHVDEQFF.

In DNA, the CDR3 is TGTGCCAGCAGTGGGACTAGAGGCCTCGAGCAGTACTTC. Translation gives CASSGTRGLEQYF. V usage is TRBV6-1 and J usage is TRBJ2-7; TRBD2 matches 7 bases. Germline CDR1 and CDR2: MNHNS and SASEGT. The CDR3 sequence is 13 residues long. V lost 4 bases and J lost 6; bases outside the gene matches: 6.

This clonotype came up a few times. This chain connects TRBV5-1 to TRBJ1-5, with D unresolved. V lost 3 bases, J lost 7 bases, and 14 bases lay in between. The CDR3 contains 14 residues. The germline CDR1 and CDR2 sequences are SGHRS and YFSETQ. CDR3 sequence: CASSSRMVRQPQHF. CDR3 nucleotides: TGCGCCAGCAGCTCTAGAATGGTCAGGCAGCCCCAGCATTTT.

At least ten counts were recorded for this clonotype. The V and J genes are TRBV5-1 and TRBJ2-7; D not resolved. With 2 bases removed from V and 5 bases from J, the gap between germline ends came to 8 bases. CDR3 length: 12 amino acids. Per the germline V gene, CDR1 is SGHRS and CDR2 is YFSETQ. CDR3: CASSLSPDEQYF. The DNA of the CDR3 is TGCGCCAGCAGCTTAAGCCCAGACGAGCAGTACTTC.

This clonotype was seen repeatedly, ten times or more. The rearrangement joins TRBV12-3 or TRBV12-4 to TRBJ2-1, with D tentatively TRBD1 (5 bases). V was clipped by 1 base and J by 15 bases, with 13 bases between them. This CDR3 has 12 residues. As DNA, the CDR3 is TGTGCCAGCAGTTTAGTGCAGGGTCGTATGTTCTTC. Its protein is CASSLVQGRMFF.

This clonotype appeared many times. The chain combines TRBV12-3 or TRBV12-4 with TRBJ2-3; D is uncertain. V was shortened by 4 bases and J by 5 bases, with 10 bases between the two germline ends. The CDR3 sequence is 13 residues long. The CDR3 region is CASSWVARDTQYF. In nucleotides, the CDR3 is TGTGCCAGCAGTTGGGTTGCCCGAGATACGCAGTATTTT.

The rearrangement joins TRBV12-3 or TRBV12-4 to TRBJ2-1; D not resolved. Deletions cut 5 bases from V and 4 bases from J, with 15 bases between. This CDR3 comprises 15 residues. The CDR3, as DNA: TGTGCCAGCAGTGTATACGCCCCCACTTACAATGAGCAGTTCTTC. The encoded protein is CASSVYAPTYNEQFF.

The chain has TRBV7-9 and TRBJ2-7; 7 bases align to TRBD1. CDR1 and CDR2 (germline): SEHNR, FQNEAQ (reference sequence). The CDR3 spans 16 residues. After removal of 8 bases from V and 7 bases from J, the junction contained 20 bases not matched to a gene. Here the CDR3 reads CASRRSEGQEFREQYF. Here the CDR3 DNA reads TGTGCCAGCCGTAGGTCCGAAGGACAGGAGTTCCGGGAGCAGTACTTC.

The chain joins TRBV13 to TRBJ1-4, with D unresolved. V lost 3 bases and J lost 8, with 13 bases in between. The CDR3 consists of 14 residues. Germline V lookup: CDR1 PRHDT, CDR2 FYEKMQ (reference sequence). The CDR3 sequence: CASSFRGLGEKLFF. CDR3 coding DNA: TGTGCCAGCAGCTTCCGGGGTCTTGGGGAAAAACTGTTTTTT.

The rearrangement joins TRBV29-1 to TRBJ2-7, with 7 nucleotides matching TRBD1. The CDR3 runs 12 residues. From germline, CDR1 is SQVTM and CDR2 ANQGSEA. After removal of 7 bases from V and 3 bases from J, the junction contained 6 bases not matched to a gene. CDR3 DNA sequence: TGCAGCGCAACGGACAGGTTCTACGAGCAGTACTTC. Translation gives CSATDRFYEQYF.

The chain uses TRBV28 and TRBJ2-3; TRBD2 agrees at 8 bases. Looked up from germline, CDR1 is MDHEN and CDR2 is SYDVKM. This CDR3 comprises 16 residues. V lost 6 bases to trimming and J lost 2 bases; unmatched junction nucleotides: 10. The CDR3 DNA reads as TGTGCCAGCAGAGACTACGGGAGGGCCAACACAGATACGCAGTATTTT. Its protein is CASRDYGRANTDTQYF.

This clonotype was counted only a few times. V and J are TRBV7-2 and TRBJ1-1; D gene uncertain. V lost 1 base and J lost 6, with 15 bases in between. CDR3 size: 15 residues. CDR1 is SGHTA, CDR2 FQGNSA, per germline. The CDR3 DNA sequence: TGTGCCAGCAGCTTAGTCGCAGGAAGTTCATCTGAAGCTTTCTTT. Its protein is CASSLVAGSSSEAFF.